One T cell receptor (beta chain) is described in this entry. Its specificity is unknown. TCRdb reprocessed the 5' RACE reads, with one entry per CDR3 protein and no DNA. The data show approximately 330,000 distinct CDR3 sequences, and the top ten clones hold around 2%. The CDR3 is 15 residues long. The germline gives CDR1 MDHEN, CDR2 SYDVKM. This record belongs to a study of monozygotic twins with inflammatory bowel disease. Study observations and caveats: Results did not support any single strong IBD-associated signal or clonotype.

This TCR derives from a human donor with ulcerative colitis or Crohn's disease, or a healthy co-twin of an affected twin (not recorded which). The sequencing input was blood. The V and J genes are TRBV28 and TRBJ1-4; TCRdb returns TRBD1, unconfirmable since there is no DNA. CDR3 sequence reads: CASSLGGDGNEKLFF.